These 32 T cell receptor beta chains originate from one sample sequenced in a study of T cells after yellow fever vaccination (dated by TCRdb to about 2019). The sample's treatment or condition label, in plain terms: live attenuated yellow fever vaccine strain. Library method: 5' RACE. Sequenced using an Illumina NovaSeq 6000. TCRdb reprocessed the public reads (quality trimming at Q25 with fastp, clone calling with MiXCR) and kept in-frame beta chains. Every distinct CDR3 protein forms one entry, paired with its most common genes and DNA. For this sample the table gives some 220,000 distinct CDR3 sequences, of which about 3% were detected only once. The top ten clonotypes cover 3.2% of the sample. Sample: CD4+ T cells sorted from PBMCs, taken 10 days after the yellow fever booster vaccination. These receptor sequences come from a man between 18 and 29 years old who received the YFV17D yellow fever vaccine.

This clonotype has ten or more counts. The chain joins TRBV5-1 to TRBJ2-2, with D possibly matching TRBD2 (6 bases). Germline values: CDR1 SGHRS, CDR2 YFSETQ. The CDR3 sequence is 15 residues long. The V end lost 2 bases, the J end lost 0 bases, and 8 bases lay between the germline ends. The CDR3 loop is CASSFTSPNTGELFF. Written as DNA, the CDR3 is TGCGCCAGCAGCTTCACTAGCCCGAACACCGGGGAGCTGTTTTTT. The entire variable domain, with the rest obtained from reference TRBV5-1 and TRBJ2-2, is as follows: KAGVTQTPRYLIKTRGQQVTLSCSPISGHRSVSWYQQTPGQGLQFLFEYFSETQRNKGNFPGRFSGRQFSNSRSEMNVSTLELGDSALYLCASSFTSPNTGELFFGEGSRLTVL.

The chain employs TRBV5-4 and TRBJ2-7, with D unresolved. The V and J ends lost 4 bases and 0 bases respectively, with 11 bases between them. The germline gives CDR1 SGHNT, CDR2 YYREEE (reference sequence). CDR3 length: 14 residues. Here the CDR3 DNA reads TGTGCCAGCAGCGCCGGACGGAACTCCTACGAGCAGTACTTC. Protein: CASSAGRNSYEQYF.

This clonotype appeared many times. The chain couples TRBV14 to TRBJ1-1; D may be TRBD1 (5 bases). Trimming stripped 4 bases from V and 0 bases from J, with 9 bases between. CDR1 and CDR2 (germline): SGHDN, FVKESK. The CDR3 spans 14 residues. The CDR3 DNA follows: TGTGCCAGCAGCCCAAGAGGGGTGAACACTGAAGCTTTCTTT. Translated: CASSPRGVNTEAFF.

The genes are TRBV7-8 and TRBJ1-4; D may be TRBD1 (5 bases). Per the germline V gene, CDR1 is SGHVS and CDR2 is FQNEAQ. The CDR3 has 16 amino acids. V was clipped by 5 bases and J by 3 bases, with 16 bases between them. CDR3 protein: CASSQLRGSSNEKLFF. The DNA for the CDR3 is TGTGCCAGCAGCCAGCTTCGGGGGTCCTCTAATGAAAAACTGTTTTTT.

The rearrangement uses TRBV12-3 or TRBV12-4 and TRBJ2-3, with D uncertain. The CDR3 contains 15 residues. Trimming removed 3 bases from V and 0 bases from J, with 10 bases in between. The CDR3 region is CASSFRLVSTDTQYF. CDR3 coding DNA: TGTGCCAGCAGTTTTAGGCTAGTTAGCACAGATACGCAGTATTTT.

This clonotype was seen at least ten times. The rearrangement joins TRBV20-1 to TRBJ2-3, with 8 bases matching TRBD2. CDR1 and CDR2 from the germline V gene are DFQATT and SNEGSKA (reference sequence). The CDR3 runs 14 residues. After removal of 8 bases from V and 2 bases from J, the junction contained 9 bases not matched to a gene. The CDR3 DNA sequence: TGCAGTCCCCTTTCAGCGGGGGCCACAGATACGCAGTATTTT. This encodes CSPLSAGATDTQYF.

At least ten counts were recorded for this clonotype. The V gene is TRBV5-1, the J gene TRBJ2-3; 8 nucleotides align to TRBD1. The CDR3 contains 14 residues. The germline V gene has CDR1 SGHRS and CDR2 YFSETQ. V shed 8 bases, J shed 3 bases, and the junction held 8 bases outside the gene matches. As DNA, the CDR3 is TGCGCCAGTCACCAGGACAGGGCTACAGATACGCAGTATTTT. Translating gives CASHQDRATDTQYF.

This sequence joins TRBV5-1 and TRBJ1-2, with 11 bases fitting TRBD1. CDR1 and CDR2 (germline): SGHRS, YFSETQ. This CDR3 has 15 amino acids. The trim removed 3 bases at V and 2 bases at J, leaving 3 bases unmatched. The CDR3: CASSSRDRGNYGYTF. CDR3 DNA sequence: TGCGCCAGCAGCTCGAGGGACAGGGGGAACTATGGCTACACCTTC.

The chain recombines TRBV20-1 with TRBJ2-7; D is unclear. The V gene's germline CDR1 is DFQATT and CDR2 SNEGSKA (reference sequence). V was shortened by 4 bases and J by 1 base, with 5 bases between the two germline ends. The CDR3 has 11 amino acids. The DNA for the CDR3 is TGCAGTGCTACAGGTTCCTACGAGCAGTACGTC. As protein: CSATGSYEQYV.

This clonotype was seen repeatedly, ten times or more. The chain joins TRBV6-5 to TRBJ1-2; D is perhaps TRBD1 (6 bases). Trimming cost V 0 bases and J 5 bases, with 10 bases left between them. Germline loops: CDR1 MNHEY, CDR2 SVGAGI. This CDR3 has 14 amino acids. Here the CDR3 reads CASSYSGGLYGYTF. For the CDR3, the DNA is TGTGCCAGCAGTTACTCGGGGGGGCTTTATGGCTACACCTTC.

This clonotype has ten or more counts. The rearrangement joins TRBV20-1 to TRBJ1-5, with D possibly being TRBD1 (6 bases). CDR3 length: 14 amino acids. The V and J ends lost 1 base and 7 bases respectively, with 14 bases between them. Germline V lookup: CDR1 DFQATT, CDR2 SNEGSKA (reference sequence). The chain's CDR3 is CSARVGGPRQPQHF. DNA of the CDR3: TGCAGTGCTAGAGTTGGGGGCCCCCGACAGCCCCAGCATTTT.

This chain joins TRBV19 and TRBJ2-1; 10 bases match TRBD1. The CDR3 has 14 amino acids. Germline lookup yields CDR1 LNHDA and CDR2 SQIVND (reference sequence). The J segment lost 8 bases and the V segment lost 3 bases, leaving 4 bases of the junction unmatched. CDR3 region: CASSMDRGRYEQFF. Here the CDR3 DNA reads TGTGCCAGTAGTATGGACAGGGGGAGATATGAGCAGTTCTTC.

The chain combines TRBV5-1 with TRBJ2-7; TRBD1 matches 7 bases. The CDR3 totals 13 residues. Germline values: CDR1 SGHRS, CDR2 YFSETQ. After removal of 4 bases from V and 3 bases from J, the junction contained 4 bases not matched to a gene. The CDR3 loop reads CASSQRQGYEQYF. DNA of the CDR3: TGCGCCAGCAGCCAGAGACAGGGCTACGAGCAGTACTTC.

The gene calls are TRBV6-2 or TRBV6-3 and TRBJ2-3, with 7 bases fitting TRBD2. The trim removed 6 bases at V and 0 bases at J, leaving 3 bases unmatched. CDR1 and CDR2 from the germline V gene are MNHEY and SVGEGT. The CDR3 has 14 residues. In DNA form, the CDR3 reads TGTGCCAGCAGAGAAGCGGGGAGCACAGATACGCAGTATTTT. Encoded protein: CASREAGSTDTQYF.

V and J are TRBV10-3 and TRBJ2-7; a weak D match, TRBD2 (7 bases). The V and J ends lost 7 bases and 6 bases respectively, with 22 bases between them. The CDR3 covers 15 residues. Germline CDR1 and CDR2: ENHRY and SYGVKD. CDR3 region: CAITEGGRGVSEQYF. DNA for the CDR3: TGTGCCATCACCGAAGGGGGACGGGGGGTTTCCGAGCAGTACTTC.

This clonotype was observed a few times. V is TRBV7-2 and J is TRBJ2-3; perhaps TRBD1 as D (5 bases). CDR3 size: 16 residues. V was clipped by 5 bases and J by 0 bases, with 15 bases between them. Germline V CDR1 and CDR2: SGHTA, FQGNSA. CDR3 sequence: CASSRITGSSTDTQYF. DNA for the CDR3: TGTGCCAGCAGCCGAATAACAGGTTCTAGCACAGATACGCAGTATTTT.

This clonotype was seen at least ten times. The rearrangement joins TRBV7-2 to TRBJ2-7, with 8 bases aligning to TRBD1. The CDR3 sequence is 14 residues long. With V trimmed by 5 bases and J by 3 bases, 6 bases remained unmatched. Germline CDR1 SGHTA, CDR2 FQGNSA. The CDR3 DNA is TGTGCCAGCAGCATAAACAGGGGGATCTACGAGCAGTACTTC. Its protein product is CASSINRGIYEQYF.

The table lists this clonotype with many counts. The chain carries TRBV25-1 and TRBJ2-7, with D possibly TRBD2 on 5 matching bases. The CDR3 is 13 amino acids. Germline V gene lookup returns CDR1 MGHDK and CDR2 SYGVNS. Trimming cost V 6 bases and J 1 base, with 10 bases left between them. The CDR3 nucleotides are TGTGCCAGCAGGGACTCAGGATCCTACGAGCAGTACTTC. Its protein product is CASRDSGSYEQYF.

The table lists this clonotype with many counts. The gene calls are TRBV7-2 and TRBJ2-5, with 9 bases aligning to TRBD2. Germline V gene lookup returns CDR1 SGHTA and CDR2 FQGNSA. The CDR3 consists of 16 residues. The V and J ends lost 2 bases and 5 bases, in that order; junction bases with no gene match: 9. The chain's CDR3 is CASSLRPAGGGETQYF. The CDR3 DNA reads TGTGCCAGCAGCTTAAGGCCAGCGGGGGGAGGCGAGACCCAGTACTTC.

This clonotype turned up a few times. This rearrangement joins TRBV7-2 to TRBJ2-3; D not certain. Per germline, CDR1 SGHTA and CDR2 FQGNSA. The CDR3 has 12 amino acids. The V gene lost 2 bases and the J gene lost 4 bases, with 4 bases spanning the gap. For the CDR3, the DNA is TGTGCCAGCAGCTTAAATGCAGATACGCAGTATTTT. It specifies CASSLNADTQYF.

The CDR3 DNA reads TGTGCCAGCAGCCCAGGGACGGGGACTAATTCACCCCTCCACTTT. As protein: CASSPGTGTNSPLHF. V and J are TRBV7-3 and TRBJ1-6, with D tentatively TRBD1 (5 bases). V lost 5 bases and J 6 bases, leaving 14 bases between the germline ends. Germline CDR1 SGHTA, CDR2 FQGTGA. This CDR3 region has 15 residues.

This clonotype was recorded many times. The CDR3 region is CASSRHRGTKNIQYF. DNA of the CDR3: TGTGCCAGCAGCCGCCACAGGGGCACCAAAAACATTCAGTACTTC. The chain employs TRBV7-9 and TRBJ2-4, with 7 bases matching TRBD1. Looked up from germline, CDR1 is SEHNR and CDR2 is FQNEAQ (reference sequence). This CDR3 is built from 15 residues. J lost 2 bases, V lost 5 bases, and 6 bases had no gene match.

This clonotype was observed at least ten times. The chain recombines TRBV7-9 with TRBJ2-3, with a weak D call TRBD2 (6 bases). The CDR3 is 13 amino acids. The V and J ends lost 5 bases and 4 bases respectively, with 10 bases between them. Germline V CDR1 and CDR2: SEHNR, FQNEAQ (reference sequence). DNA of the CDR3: TGTGCCAGCAGCGGGACTCCGGCAGATACGCAGTATTTT. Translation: CASSGTPADTQYF.

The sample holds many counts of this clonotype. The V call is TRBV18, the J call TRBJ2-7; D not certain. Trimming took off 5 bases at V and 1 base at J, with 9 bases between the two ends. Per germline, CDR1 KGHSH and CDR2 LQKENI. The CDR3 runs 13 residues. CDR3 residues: CASSEARSYEQYV. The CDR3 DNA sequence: TGTGCCAGCTCAGAGGCCAGGTCCTACGAGCAGTACGTC.

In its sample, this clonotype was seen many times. CDR3 in amino acids: CASSLDRALPRKLFF. Here the CDR3 DNA reads TGTGCCAGCAGCTTAGATCGGGCCCTCCCTAGAAAACTGTTTTTT. This chain uses TRBV11-2 with TRBJ1-4; no firm D call. This CDR3 contains 15 residues. Germline loops: CDR1 SGHAT, CDR2 FQNNGV. V gave up 0 bases and J gave up 10 bases, with 15 bases separating them. Filled out from reference TRBV11-2 and TRBJ1-4, the complete variable domain reads EAGVAQSPRYKIIEKRQSVAFWCNPISGHATLYWYQQILGQGPKLLIQFQNNGVVDDSQLPKDRFSAERLKGVDSTLKIQPAKLEDSAVYLCASSLDRALPRKLFFGSGTQLSVL.

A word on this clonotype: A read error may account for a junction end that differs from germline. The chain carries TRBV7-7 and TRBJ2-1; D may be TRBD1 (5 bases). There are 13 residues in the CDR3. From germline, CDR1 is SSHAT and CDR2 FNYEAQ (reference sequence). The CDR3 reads CASSSDRYNEQFF. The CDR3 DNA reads TGTGCTAGCAGCTCTGACAGATACAATGAGCAGTTCTTC.

CDR3 bases: TGTGCCAGCAGCTTCTTTAGCACAGATACGCAGTATTTT. It is translated as CASSFFSTDTQYF. V is TRBV7-6 and J is TRBJ2-3; unclear D gene. With 3 bases removed from V and 0 bases from J, the gap between germline ends came to 4 bases. This CDR3 comprises 13 residues. Germline CDR1 reads SGHVS; CDR2 reads FNYEAQ.

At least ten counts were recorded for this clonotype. For the CDR3, the DNA is TGTGCCAGCAGCCCGAAGGACAGGGGCGGGAACTATGGCTACACCTTC. Translation gives CASSPKDRGGNYGYTF. V gene TRBV7-9 combines with J gene TRBJ1-2; 9 positions agree with TRBD1. The trim removed 5 bases at V and 2 bases at J, leaving 9 bases unmatched. Germline values: CDR1 SEHNR, CDR2 FQNEAQ (reference sequence). This CDR3 region has 16 residues.

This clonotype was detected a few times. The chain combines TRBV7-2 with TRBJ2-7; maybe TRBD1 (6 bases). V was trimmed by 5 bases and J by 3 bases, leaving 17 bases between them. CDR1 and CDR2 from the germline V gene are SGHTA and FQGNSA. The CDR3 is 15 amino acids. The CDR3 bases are TGTGCCAGCAGCCTGCAGGGGAAATCTAGCTACGAGCAGTACTTC. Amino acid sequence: CASSLQGKSSYEQYF.

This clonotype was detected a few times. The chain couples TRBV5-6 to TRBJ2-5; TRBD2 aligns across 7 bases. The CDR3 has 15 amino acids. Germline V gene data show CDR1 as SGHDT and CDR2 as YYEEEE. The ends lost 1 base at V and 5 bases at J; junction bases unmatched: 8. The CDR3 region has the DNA TGTGCCAGCAGCTTGAGAGCGGGAACTGGGGAGACCCAGTACTTC. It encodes CASSLRAGTGETQYF.

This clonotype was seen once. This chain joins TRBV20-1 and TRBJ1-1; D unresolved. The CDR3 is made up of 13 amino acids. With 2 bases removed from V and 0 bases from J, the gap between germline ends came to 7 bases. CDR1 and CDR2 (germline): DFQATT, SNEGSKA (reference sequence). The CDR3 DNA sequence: TGCAGTGCTAGACAGAGTCTGAACACTGAAGCTTTCTTT. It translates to CSARQSLNTEAFF.

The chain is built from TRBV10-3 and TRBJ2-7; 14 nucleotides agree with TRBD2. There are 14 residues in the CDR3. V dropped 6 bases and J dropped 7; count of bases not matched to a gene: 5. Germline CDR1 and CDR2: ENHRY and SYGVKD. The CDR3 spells CAIRTSGGAREQYF. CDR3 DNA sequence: TGTGCCATCAGGACTAGCGGGGGGGCCCGTGAGCAGTACTTC.